This TCR beta chain was sequenced for a study of shared clonotypes between healthy human individuals. V was trimmed by 8 bases and J by 0 bases, leaving 11 bases between them. In germline, CDR1 is GTSNPN, CDR2 SVGIG (reference sequence). This CDR3 spans 13 amino acids. The healthy adult donors were HIV-negative and reported no recent acute infections or vaccinations. Comments on this clone: The antigen is not known.

The assay ran at deep level. Genomic DNA belonging to each subset was distributed in equal measure over several immunoSEQ plates. Only in-frame clones appear in the TCRdb table, and some are missing; sequencing was by immunoSEQ multiplex PCR. There are about a million clones in the sample; approximately 80% occur only once, and roughly 0.9% lies in the top ten. Findings and limits, study-wide: The study found lower generation probabilities in non-shared clonotypes than in those shared by all four donors.

V is TRBV30 and J is TRBJ1-3; no clear D gene. What was sequenced was memory CD4+ T cells from PBMCs. Stated subset: CD45RA-negative fraction. This TCR came from a young man in good health. Some clones in this sample may be carry-over from other donors' samples. The CDR3 sequence: CALPGSSGNTIYF. The CDR3 DNA reads TGTGCCCTCCCGGGGAGCTCTGGAAACACCATATATTTT. The entire variable domain, with the rest obtained from reference TRBV30 and TRBJ1-3, is as follows: SQTIHQWPATLVQPVGSPLSLECTVEGTSNPNLYWYRQAAGRGLQLLFYSVGIGQISSEVPQNLSASRPQDRQFILSSKKLLLSDSGFYLCALPGSSGNTIYFGEGSWLTVV.